Below, 18 T cell receptor beta chains from the same sample are listed, as sequenced in a study of T cell responses to AZD1222 COVID-19 vaccine. Profiled with immunoSEQ multiplex PCR; TCRdb holds only in-frame clones, not every one. The sample gives approximately 150,000 clones, under 95% of which show up once; around 0.98% is in the top ten. Specimen: peripheral blood, collected 28 days after the second AZD1222 dose. The receptors originated from an adult who received the AZD1222 COVID-19 vaccine.

Written as DNA, the CDR3 is TGTGCCAGCGGGGTTACGCCGCAGTACTTC. Amino acid sequence: CASGVTPQYF. V usage is TRBV6-5 and J usage is TRBJ2-7; D gene unclear. The germline gives CDR1 MNHEY, CDR2 SVGAGI. The CDR3 is made up of 10 amino acids. V lost 8 bases and J lost 9, with 11 bases in between.

The chain uses TRBV4-1 and TRBJ1-6; D is unresolved. V lost 0 bases to trimming and J lost 6 bases, with 12 bases between them. CDR1 MGHRA and CDR2 YSYEKL come from the germline V gene. This CDR3 contains 16 residues. CDR3 amino acids: CASSQESGDGNSPLHF. The CDR3 DNA reads TGCGCCAGCAGCCAAGAAAGTGGAGACGGTAATTCACCCCTCCACTTT.

Only one count was recorded for this clone. The chain is built from TRBV29-1 and TRBJ1-1; no reliable D call. From germline, CDR1 is SQVTM and CDR2 ANQGSEA. The CDR3 length is 12 residues. Trimming removed 8 bases at V and 4 bases at J, with 14 bases between. CDR3 coding DNA: TGCAGCACCGGCCGGCTCCTCACTGAAGCTTTCTTT. It encodes CSTGRLLTEAFF.

The count of this clone is one. The chain is built from TRBV12-3 or TRBV12-4 and TRBJ2-7; no clear D gene. CDR3 length: 12 residues. The V end lost 0 bases, the J end lost 5 bases, and 5 bases lay between the germline ends. In DNA, the CDR3 is TGTGCCAGCAGTTTAGCAGAGAACGAGCAGTACTTC. As protein: CASSLAENEQYF.

This sequence joins TRBV10-2 and TRBJ1-4; possibly TRBD1 for D (5 bases). CDR3 size: 15 residues. CDR1 and CDR2 from the germline V gene are WSHSY and SAAADI. Deletions cut 3 bases from V and 5 bases from J, with 13 bases between. This CDR3 is CASSEGRWGNEKLFF. CDR3 DNA: TGCGCCAGCAGTGAAGGACGGTGGGGGAATGAAAAACTGTTTTTT.

The chain is built from TRBV11-2 and TRBJ2-7; D may be TRBD1 or TRBD2 (5 bases each). Looked up from germline, CDR1 is SGHAT and CDR2 is FQNNGV. The CDR3 covers 15 residues. V dropped 5 bases and J dropped 5 bases, with 19 bases sitting between them. The DNA of the CDR3 is TGTGCCAGCAGCCAGACGGGACGGGGTGCCCACGAGCAGTACTTC. It encodes CASSQTGRGAHEQYF.

On this clone itself: This CDR3 is also generated by other DNA sequences in the sample. J is TRBJ2-3 and V is TRBV9, with 7 bases identical to TRBD2. The V gene end was trimmed by 0 bases and the J gene end by 4 bases; junction bases not matched to a gene: 2. CDR3 length: 14 residues. Per the germline V gene, CDR1 is SGDLS and CDR2 is YYNGEE. Here the CDR3 reads CASSVAGGPDTQYF. The CDR3 coding sequence is TGTGCCAGCAGCGTAGCGGGGGGTCCAGATACGCAGTATTTT.

CDR3 loop: CASSFWRYNQPQHF. CDR3 nucleotides: TGTGCCAGCAGCTTTTGGCGGTATAATCAGCCCCAGCATTTT. J is TRBJ1-5 and V is TRBV5-6; D gene uncertain. Trimming cost V 2 bases and J 4 bases, with 10 bases left between them. In germline, CDR1 is SGHDT, CDR2 YYEEEE. This CDR3 contains 14 residues.

CDR3 loop: CASTGWELRDTQYF. CDR3 sequence (DNA): TGTGCCAGCACCGGGTGGGAGCTCCGAGATACGCAGTATTTT. The chain employs TRBV7-9 and TRBJ2-3; D possibly corresponds to TRBD2 (5 bases). The germline gives CDR1 SEHNR, CDR2 FQNEAQ (reference sequence). The CDR3 is 14 amino acids. Deletions cut 7 bases from V and 5 bases from J, with 16 bases between.

The rearrangement joins TRBV7-9 to TRBJ1-1; 9 bases match TRBD1. Germline CDR1 is SEHNR and CDR2 is FQNEAQ (reference sequence). The CDR3 has 16 residues. Unmatched junction bases numbered 13, after V lost 4 bases and J lost 7 bases. CDR3 bases: TGTGCCAGCAGCTGGACAGGGGCCCGAGGTGGGGGTGAAGCTTTCTTT. Translation: CASSWTGARGGGEAFF.

The chain joins TRBV7-9 to TRBJ2-1; 10 bases line up with TRBD2. With V trimmed by 3 bases and J by 4 bases, 12 bases remained unmatched. The CDR3 has 18 amino acids. Germline V CDR1 and CDR2: SEHNR, FQNEAQ (reference sequence). The CDR3, as DNA: TGTGCCAGCAGCTTCGGGTACCAGCGGGGGGGCTTATACAATGAGCAGTTCTTC. It translates to CASSFGYQRGGLYNEQFF.

J is TRBJ1-1 and V is TRBV29-1; 8 positions agree with TRBD1. Trimming took 6 bases from V and 0 from J; bases not matched to a gene: 9. CDR3 length: 15 amino acids. Germline V gene sequence: CDR1 SQVTM, CDR2 ANQGSEA. DNA of the CDR3: TGCAGCGTCCGACAGGGGCTCCGGATGAACACTGAAGCTTTCTTT. Protein sequence: CSVRQGLRMNTEAFF. Full variable domain (missing parts from reference TRBV29-1 and TRBJ1-1): SAVISQKPSRDICQRGTSLTIQCQVDSQVTMMFWYRQQPGQSLTLIATANQGSEATYESGFVIDKFPISRPNLTFSTLTVSNMSPEDSSIYLCSVRQGLRMNTEAFFGQGTRLTVV.

The gene calls are TRBV5-4 and TRBJ1-2; D gene ambiguous. The CDR3 has 13 residues. V lost 5 bases and J lost 1, with 9 bases in between. The germline V gene encodes CDR1 SGHNT and CDR2 YYREEE (reference sequence). CDR3 residues: CASSWTVNYGYTF. CDR3 DNA sequence: TGTGCCAGCAGTTGGACGGTTAACTATGGCTACACCTTC.

The genes are TRBV7-2 and TRBJ1-2; D may be TRBD1 (6 bases). Germline CDR1 and CDR2: SGHTA and FQGNSA. This CDR3 is 15 amino acids long. The V and J ends lost 2 bases and 4 bases respectively, with 14 bases between them. CDR3 sequence: CASSLNRVSGYGYTF. CDR3 DNA sequence: TGTGCCAGCAGCTTAAACAGGGTTTCAGGCTATGGCTACACCTTC.

In nucleotides, the CDR3 is TGTGCCAGCAGCTTAGATTCCGATCAGCCCCAGCATTTT. This translates into CASSLDSDQPQHF. This chain uses TRBV7-2 with TRBJ1-5; D call uncertain. The V and J ends lost 1 base and 5 bases respectively, with 6 bases between them. The CDR3 has 13 residues. Germline lookup yields CDR1 SGHTA and CDR2 FQGNSA.

The chain carries TRBV12-5 and TRBJ1-1; the D is unclear. V was cut by 0 bases and J by 4 bases, with 6 bases left in between. Germline loops: CDR1 LGHNT, CDR2 FRNRAP. This CDR3 spans 13 amino acids. This CDR3 reads CASGLVSVTEAFF. DNA of the CDR3: TGTGCTAGTGGTTTGGTTTCGGTCACTGAAGCTTTCTTT.

The V call is TRBV19, the J call TRBJ1-4, with D perhaps matching TRBD1 (5 bases). CDR3 length: 14 residues. V was pared by 6 bases and J by 5 bases, with 13 bases between. CDR1 and CDR2 from the germline V gene are LNHDA and SQIVND (reference sequence). CDR3 sequence: CASRQQDWNEKLFF. CDR3 coding DNA: TGTGCCAGTAGGCAACAGGATTGGAATGAAAAACTGTTTTTT.

The chain couples TRBV6-5 to TRBJ1-2, with D hard to call. Trimming took 6 bases from V and 2 from J, leaving 4 bases between them. The CDR3 consists of 11 residues. CDR1 is MNHEY, CDR2 SVGAGI, per germline. The chain's CDR3 is CASRSNYGYTF. CDR3 nucleotide sequence: TGTGCCAGCAGGTCGAACTATGGCTACACCTTC.